This T cell receptor (beta chain) was profiled in a study of cytomegalovirus exposure and HLA in healthy donors. This clone has just a few counts. This CDR3 is 14 amino acids long. In germline, CDR1 is SGHTA, CDR2 FQGNSA. Trimming at V came to 3 bases and at J to 3 bases, leaving 3 bases not matched to a gene. 13 Jbeta primers and 60 Vbeta primers were used for the PCR. Sequencing was performed with immunoSEQ multiplex PCR; in TCRdb, only in-frame clones are kept and a portion is missing. Found here are 160,000 or so clones, 65% to 85% of them singletons; the top ten hold around 7%. This clonotype originated in a woman aged 40 to 55 in good health and CMV-seropositive. Sequencing was carried out using PBMCs. V gene TRBV7-2 combines with J gene TRBJ2-7; TRBD2 agrees at 9 bases. CDR3 in DNA: TGTGCCAGCAGCTTTAGCGGGGGCAACTACGAGCAGTACTTC. This codes for CASSFSGGNYEQYF.